Each of the 4 T cell receptor beta chains below was sequenced from the same sample in a study of blood T cells in healthy people across ages. With a J-beta primer mix and a sample-barcoded 5' primer, a second PCR ran roughly 7 to 11 cycles. TCRdb analysed the 5' RACE reads with MiXCR anew, one entry per CDR3 protein. This table has more than 650,000 distinct CDR3 sequences, 22% appearing once. Sequencing was performed on blood. These receptors came from a man aged 70 or older in good health.

This chain uses TRBV10-2 with TRBJ2-5; TRBD2 agrees at 7 bases. Germline CDR1 WSHSY, CDR2 SAAADI. The V gene end was trimmed by 8 bases and the J gene end by 4 bases; junction bases not matched to a gene: 7. This CDR3 spans 13 amino acids. The CDR3 DNA follows: TGCGCCAGCGTGCGGGGGTGGAGAGAGACCCAGTACTTC. Amino acids: CASVRGWRETQYF.

This clonotype was counted a few times. A clone one base away is much larger, so this may be a read error. The V gene is TRBV20-1, the J gene TRBJ2-1, with 8 bases fitting TRBD2. The J segment lost 7 bases and the V segment lost 5 bases, leaving 10 bases of the junction unmatched. The length of the CDR3 is 14 residues. Germline values: CDR1 DFQATT, CDR2 SNEGSKA (reference sequence). The CDR3 region is CSAGGPAGDNEQFF. Here the CDR3 DNA reads TGCAGTGCTGGGGGACCAGCGGGAGATAATGAGCAGTTCTTC.

Only a few counts were recorded for this clonotype. The chain carries TRBV7-9 and TRBJ2-1, with 8 nucleotides matching TRBD2. This CDR3 comprises 14 residues. Germline V gene lookup returns CDR1 SEHNR and CDR2 FQNEAQ (reference sequence). V lost 3 bases and J lost 4; bases outside the gene matches: 2. The CDR3 DNA reads as TGTGCCAGCAGCTTGAGCGGGAGATACAATGAGCAGTTCTTC. Residues: CASSLSGRYNEQFF.

In this sample, this clonotype turned up a few times. This rearrangement joins TRBV28 to TRBJ1-1; 8 nucleotides line up with TRBD1. This CDR3 spans 15 amino acids. Germline V CDR1 and CDR2: MDHEN, SYDVKM. V lost 5 bases to trimming and J lost 1 base; unmatched junction nucleotides: 6. CDR3 in DNA: TGTGCCAGCAGTGAACGAGGACAGGGGAACACTGAAGCTTTCTTT. Amino acids: CASSERGQGNTEAFF.